Listed below are T cell receptor beta chains from one sample, sequenced in a study of beta chain features in type 1 diabetes. Using immunoSEQ multiplex PCR, the repertoire was profiled, and TCRdb retains in-frame clones only, with some absent. The sample shows some 700,000 clones, roughly 12% of them seen only once. The sequenced sample consisted of naive CD4+ T cells from blood. Every receptor here comes from a man aged 18-30 years with type 1 diabetes. Both conserved end residues are part of each CDR3.

j_call,v_call,cdr3_aa
TRBJ2-3,TRBV6-5,CASSLWGESTDTQYF
TRBJ2-5,TRBV7-9,CASSFPPDQETQYF
TRBJ1-1,TRBV6-1,CASGVTYTEAFF
TRBJ1-3,TRBV7-2,CASSLEGSSGNTIYF
TRBJ2-3,TRBV29-1,CSVGAEYLGTQYF
TRBJ2-1,TRBV28,CASSSGTTNEQFF
-,TRBV14,CASSQVNRGFYEQYF
TRBJ1-6,TRBV28,CASMLQDSPLHF
TRBJ1-1,TRBV2,CASSDRTDGNTEAFF
TRBJ2-1,TRBV5-4,CASSLKTSANNEQFF
TRBJ2-7,TRBV6-5,CASSYIASGEYEQYF
TRBJ2-1,TRBV7-2,CASSQQGWEQFF
TRBJ2-5,TRBV5-1,CASSSAGGLETQYF
TRBJ1-1,TRBV5-6,CASRVGETNTEAFF
TRBJ1-2,TRBV7-9,CASSHQGGGYGYTF
TRBJ1-2,TRBV5-1,CASSPGTTDGYTF
TRBJ1-1,TRBV25-1,CASSEYGVITEAFF
TRBJ2-4,TRBV28,CASLPWTSEGDNIQYF
TRBJ1-5,TRBV5-4,CASSLDSSNQPQHF
TRBJ1-4,TRBV27,CASSFRGNNEKLFF
TRBJ1-2,TRBV5-1,CASSLPGSTYGYTF
TRBJ2-3,TRBV5-8,CASSLSADTQYF
TRBJ2-3,TRBV30,CAWSIGQGSTDTQYF
TRBJ2-7,TRBV5-6,CASSSVEGAIYEQYF
TRBJ1-1,TRBV10-3,CAISRVPTEGAFF
TRBJ2-5,TRBV7-8,CASSLSGTPQETQYF
TRBJ2-2,TRBV5-1,CASSLGDTGELFF
TRBJ2-7,TRBV5-6,CASSPRGDSYEQYF
TRBJ1-5,TRBV6-6,CASSHKRGHSNQPQHF
TRBJ2-1,TRBV28,CASSPVSGGALNEQFF
TRBJ1-1,TRBV6-6,CASSSPAGGGNTEAFF
TRBJ2-7,TRBV5-1,CASSLEGTAAYEQYF
TRBJ1-1,TRBV30,CAWSVPRGFLTTRTEAFF
TRBJ1-1,TRBV4-1,CASSQDNDGISTEAFF
TRBJ2-1,TRBV7-6,CASSSGQGAHNEQFF
TRBJ2-1,TRBV7-9,CASSLVSTGEQFF